The present TCR beta chain was sequenced within a study of response to subunit inactivated influenza vaccine. This clonotype has a handful of counts. Its specificity is unknown. General observations from the study: The study's authors posited that every seasonal influenza vaccination enlists few new T cells.

CDR3 length: 14 residues. Per germline, CDR1 SEHNR and CDR2 FQNEAQ (reference sequence). The V and J ends lost 0 bases and 9 bases respectively, with 11 bases between them. Via MiXCR, TCRdb re-called the RT-PCR reads, giving one row per CDR3 protein. The sample shows about 650,000 distinct CDR3 sequences, 14% of them seen only once. The TCR was taken from a man aged 50 to 60 who received an inactivated influenza vaccine. This sequence joins TRBV7-9 and TRBJ1-4; a possible D gene is TRBD1 (5 bases). The starting material was PBMCs from blood, obtained 14 days before vaccination. CDR3 DNA sequence: TGTGCCAGCAGCTTAGCCGGGACTCGACAAAAACTGTTTTTT. Translation gives CASSLAGTRQKLFF.